The TCR beta chain under discussion was sequenced for a study of monozygotic twins with inflammatory bowel disease. Germline CDR1 is DFQATT and CDR2 is SNEGSKA (reference sequence). The CDR3 runs 14 residues. TCRdb reprocessed the 5' RACE reads; each CDR3 protein has one entry and no DNA is given. Recorded for this sample: over 100,000 distinct CDR3 sequences. Remarks on this clonotype: Its antigen is currently unknown.

The authors isolated total RNA from whole blood without sorting T cells. Whole-study findings and limits: IBD patients had lower TCRbeta diversity (inverse Simpson) than healthy co-twins. IBD patients share fewer clonotypes with other people than healthy twins do, especially with disease activity.

The clonotype was recovered from a human donor with ulcerative colitis or Crohn's disease, or a healthy co-twin of an affected twin (not recorded which). The chain joins TRBV20-1 to TRBJ2-7; the TCRdb call, TRBD2, lacks DNA for checking. Sequenced input: blood. CDR3 loop: CSATWTSVEDEQYF.